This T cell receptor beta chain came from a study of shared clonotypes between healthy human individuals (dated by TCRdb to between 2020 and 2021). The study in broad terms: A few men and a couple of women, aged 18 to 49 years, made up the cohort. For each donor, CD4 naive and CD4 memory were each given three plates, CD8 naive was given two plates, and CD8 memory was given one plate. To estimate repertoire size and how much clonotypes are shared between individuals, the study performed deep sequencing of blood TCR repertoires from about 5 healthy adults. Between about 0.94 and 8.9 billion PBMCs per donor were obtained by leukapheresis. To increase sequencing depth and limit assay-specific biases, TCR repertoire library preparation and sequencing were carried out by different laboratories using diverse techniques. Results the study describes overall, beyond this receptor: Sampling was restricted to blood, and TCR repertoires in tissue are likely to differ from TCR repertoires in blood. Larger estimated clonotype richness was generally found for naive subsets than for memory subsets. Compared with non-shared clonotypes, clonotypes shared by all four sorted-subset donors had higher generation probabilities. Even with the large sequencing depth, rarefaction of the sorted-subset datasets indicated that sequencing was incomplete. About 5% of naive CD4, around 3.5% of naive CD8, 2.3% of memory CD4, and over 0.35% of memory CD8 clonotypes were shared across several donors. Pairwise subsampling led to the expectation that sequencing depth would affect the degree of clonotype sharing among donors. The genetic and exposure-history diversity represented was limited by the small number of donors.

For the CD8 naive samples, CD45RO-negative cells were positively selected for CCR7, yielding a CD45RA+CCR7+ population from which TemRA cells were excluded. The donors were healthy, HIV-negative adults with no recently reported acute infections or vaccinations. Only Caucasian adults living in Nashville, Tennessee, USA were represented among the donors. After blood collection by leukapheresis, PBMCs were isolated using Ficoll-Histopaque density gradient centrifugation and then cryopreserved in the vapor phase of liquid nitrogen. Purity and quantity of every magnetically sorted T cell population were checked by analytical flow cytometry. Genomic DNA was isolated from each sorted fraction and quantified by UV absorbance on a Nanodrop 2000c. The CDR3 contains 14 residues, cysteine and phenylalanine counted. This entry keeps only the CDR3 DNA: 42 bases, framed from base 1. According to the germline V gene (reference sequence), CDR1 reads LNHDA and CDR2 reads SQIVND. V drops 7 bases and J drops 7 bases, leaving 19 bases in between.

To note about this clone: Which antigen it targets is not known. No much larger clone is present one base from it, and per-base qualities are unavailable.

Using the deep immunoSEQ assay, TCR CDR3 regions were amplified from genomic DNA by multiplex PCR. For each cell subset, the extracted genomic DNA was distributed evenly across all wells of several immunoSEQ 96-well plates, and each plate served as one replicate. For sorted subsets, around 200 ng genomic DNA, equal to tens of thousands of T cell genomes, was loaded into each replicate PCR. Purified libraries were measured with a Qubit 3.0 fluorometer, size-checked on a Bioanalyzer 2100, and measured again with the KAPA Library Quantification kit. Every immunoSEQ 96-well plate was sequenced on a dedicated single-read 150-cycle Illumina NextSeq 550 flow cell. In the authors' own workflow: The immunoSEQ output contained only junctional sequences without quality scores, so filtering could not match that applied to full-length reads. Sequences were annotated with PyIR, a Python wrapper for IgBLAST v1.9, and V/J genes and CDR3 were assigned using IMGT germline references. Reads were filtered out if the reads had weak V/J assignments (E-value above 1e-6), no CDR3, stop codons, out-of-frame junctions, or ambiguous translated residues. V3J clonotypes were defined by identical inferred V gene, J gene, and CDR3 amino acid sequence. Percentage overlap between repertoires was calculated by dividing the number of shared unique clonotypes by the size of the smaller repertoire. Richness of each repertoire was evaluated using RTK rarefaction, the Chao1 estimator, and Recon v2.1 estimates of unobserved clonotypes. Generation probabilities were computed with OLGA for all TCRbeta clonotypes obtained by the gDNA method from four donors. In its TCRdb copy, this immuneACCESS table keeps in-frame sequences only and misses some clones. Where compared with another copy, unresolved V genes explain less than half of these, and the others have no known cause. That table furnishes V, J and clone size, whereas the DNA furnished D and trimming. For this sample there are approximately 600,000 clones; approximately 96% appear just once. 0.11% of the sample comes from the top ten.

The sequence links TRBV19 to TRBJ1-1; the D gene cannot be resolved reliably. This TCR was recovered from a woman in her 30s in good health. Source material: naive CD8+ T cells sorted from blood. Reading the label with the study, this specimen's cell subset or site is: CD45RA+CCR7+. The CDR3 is CASILQPSRGEAFF. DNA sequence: TGTGCCAGTATCCTCCAACCTTCACGGGGTGAAGCTTTCTTT.